By frequency in the sample, the clone carrying this T cell receptor beta chain is medium-sized. Each CDR3 protein is one row after TCRdb ran MiXCR on the 5' RACE reads. The sample includes tens of thousands of distinct CDR3 sequences, roughly 28% seen only once; the top ten take roughly 3%. The source is a female donor with breast cancer. Input material: tumor-infiltrating memory CD4+ T cells sorted from the breast tumor. As to subset: memory CD4+ T cells, CD4+CD45RO+CD25-.

In DNA, the CDR3 is TGCGCCAGCAGCTTGGGGCGGACAGCAGTTAAAGAAGCTTTCTTT. Translated, it gives CASSLGRTAVKEAFF. V is TRBV5-1 and J is TRBJ1-1; tentative D call: TRBD1 (6 bases). Germline CDR1 reads SGHRS; CDR2 reads YFSETQ. The V and J ends lost 0 bases and 8 bases respectively, with 17 bases between them. The CDR3 sequence is 15 residues long.